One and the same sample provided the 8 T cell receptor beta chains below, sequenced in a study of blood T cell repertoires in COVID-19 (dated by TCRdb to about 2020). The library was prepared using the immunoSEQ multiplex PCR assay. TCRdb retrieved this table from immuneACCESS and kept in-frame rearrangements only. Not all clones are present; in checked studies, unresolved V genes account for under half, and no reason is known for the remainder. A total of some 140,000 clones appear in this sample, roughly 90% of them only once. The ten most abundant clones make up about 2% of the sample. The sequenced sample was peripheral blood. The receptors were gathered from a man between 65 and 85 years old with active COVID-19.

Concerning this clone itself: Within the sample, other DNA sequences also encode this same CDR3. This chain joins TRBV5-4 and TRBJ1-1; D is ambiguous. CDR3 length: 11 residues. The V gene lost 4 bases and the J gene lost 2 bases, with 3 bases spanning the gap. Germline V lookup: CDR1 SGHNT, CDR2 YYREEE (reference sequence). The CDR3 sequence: CASSLNTEAFF. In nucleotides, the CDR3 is TGTGCCAGCAGCCTAAACACTGAAGCTTTCTTT.

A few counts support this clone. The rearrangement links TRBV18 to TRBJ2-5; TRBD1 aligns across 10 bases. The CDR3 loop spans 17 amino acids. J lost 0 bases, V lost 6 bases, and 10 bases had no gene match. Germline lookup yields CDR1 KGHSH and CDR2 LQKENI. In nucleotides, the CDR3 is TGTGCCAGCTCGCCGACAGGGGGCATGGGGTACCAAGAGACCCAGTACTTC. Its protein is CASSPTGGMGYQETQYF.

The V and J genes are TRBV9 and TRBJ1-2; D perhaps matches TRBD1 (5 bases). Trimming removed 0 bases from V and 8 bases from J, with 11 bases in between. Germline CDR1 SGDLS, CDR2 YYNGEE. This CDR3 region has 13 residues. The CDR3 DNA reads TGTGCCAGCAGCGTAGAAGGGGTCGGGGGCTACACCTTC. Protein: CASSVEGVGGYTF.

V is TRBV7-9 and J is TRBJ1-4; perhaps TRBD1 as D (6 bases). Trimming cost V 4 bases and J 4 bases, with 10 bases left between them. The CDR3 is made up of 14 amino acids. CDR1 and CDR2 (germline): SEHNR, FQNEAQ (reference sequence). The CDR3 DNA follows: TGTGCCAGCAGCTACCGACAGGATAATGAAAAACTGTTTTTT. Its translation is CASSYRQDNEKLFF.

The CDR3 here is CASTREVGLSNEQFF. CDR3 DNA sequence: TGTGCCAGCACCCGGGAAGTTGGGCTCTCCAATGAGCAGTTCTTC. V gene TRBV2 combines with J gene TRBJ2-1; TRBD2 might be the D (5 bases). This CDR3 contains 15 residues. V was pared by 7 bases and J by 6 bases, with 19 bases between. Per the germline V gene, CDR1 is SNHLY and CDR2 is FYNNEI.

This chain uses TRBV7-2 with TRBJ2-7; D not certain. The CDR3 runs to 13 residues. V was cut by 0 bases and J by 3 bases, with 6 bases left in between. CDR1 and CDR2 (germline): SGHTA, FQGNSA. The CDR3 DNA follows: TGTGCCAGCAGCTTAGCTTTCAGCTACGAGCAGTACTTC. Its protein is CASSLAFSYEQYF.

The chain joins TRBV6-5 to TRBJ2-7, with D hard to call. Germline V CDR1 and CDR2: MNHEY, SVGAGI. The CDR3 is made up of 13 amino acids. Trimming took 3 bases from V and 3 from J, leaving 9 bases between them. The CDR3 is CASSYGPDYEQYF. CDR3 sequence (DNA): TGTGCCAGCAGTTATGGGCCCGACTACGAGCAGTACTTC.

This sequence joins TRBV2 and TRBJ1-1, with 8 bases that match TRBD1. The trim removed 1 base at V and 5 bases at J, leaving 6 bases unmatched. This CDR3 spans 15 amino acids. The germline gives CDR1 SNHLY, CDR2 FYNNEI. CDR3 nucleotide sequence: TGTGCCAGCAGTGAAGGTGGCAGGGGGCGGACTGAAGCTTTCTTT. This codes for CASSEGGRGRTEAFF.